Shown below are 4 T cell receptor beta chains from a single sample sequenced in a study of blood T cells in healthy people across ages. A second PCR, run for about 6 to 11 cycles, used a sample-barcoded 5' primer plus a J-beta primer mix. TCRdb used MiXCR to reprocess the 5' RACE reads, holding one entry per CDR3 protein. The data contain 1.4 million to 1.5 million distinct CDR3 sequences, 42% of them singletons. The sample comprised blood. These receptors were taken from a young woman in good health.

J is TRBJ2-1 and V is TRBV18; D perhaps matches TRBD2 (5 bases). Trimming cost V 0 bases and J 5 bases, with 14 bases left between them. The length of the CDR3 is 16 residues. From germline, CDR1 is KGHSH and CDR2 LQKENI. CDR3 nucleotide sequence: TGTGCCAGCTCACCACCGTTGCCGGGAACACACAATGAGCAGTTCTTC. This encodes CASSPPLPGTHNEQFF.

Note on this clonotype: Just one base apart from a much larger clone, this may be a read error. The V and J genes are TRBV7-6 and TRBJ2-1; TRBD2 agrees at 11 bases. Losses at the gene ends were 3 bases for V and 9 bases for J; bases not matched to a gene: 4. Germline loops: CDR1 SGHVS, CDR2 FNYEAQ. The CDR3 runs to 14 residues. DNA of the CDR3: TGTGCCAGCAGCTTTAGCGGGAGGGCCGCTGAGCAGTTCTTC. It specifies CASSFSGRAAEQFF.

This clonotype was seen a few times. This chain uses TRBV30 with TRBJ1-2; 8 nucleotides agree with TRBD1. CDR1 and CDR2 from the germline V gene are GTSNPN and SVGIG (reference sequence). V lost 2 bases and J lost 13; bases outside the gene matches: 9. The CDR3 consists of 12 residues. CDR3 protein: CAWSLGTGPATF. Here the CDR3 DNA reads TGTGCCTGGAGTTTAGGGACAGGTCCCGCCACCTTC.

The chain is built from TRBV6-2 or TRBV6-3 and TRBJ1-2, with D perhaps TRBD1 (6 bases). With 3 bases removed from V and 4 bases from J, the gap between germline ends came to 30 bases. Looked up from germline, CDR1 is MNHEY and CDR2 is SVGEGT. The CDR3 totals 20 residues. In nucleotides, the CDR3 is TGTGCCAGCAGTTATAGCCCCCTTGGAAGACCTGGACAGTTAACCTATGGCTACACCTTC. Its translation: CASSYSPLGRPGQLTYGYTF.